This T cell receptor (beta chain) comes out of a study of cytomegalovirus exposure and HLA in healthy donors. About the research overall: Among the 300 to 500 genotyped donors, 65% to 85% were placed in the Caucasian-associated ancestry cluster. Study results and caveats: Later analysis showed TCR association rates varying by HLA locus, highest for DRB1 and lowest for HLA-C. Most TCR beta V segments were productive about 87% or about 30% of the time in an earlier analysis.

Amplification used 60 Vbeta primers and 13 Jbeta primers. Only in-frame clones appear in the TCRdb table, and some are missing; sequencing was by immunoSEQ multiplex PCR. The data contain about 160,000 clones, around 80% of them singletons. A remark on this clone: Its antigen is unidentified.

CDR3 length equals 12 residues. CDR1 and CDR2 (germline): SGDLS, YYNGEE. V was trimmed by 3 bases and J by 5 bases, leaving 8 bases between them. Each donor's status was that of a healthy bone marrow donor. The chain links TRBV9 to TRBJ2-5; TRBD2 is a possible D gene (6 bases). This receptor was identified in a man aged 40-50 years in good health and CMV-seronegative. Material for sequencing was PBMCs. CDR3 in DNA: TGTGCCAGCAGCGCGGGGGTTGAGACCCAGTACTTC. This encodes CASSAGVETQYF.